This TCR beta chain originates from a study of T cells after yellow fever vaccination. Study-wide context: Fractions containing few cells were prepared with SMART-Seq v4 Ultra Low Input.

Whole-study findings and limits: Researchers cautioned that FACS-sorted repertoires could harbor abundant clonotypes contaminating from the bulk population. The secondary response peaked faster, at day 5 versus 15, but was weaker. Although most clonotypes did not, a small share appeared in both CD4 and CD8 compartments.

The CDR3 spans 13 residues. The V gene lost 5 bases and the J gene lost 2 bases, with 12 bases spanning the gap. Germline V lookup: CDR1 DFQATT, CDR2 SNEGSKA (reference sequence). This clonotype was seen once. The target antigen is unknown. Via MiXCR, TCRdb re-called the 5' RACE reads, giving one row per CDR3 protein. This table has some 160,000 distinct CDR3 sequences, over 7% appearing once. The clonotype was recovered from a man between 18 and 35 years old who received the YFV17D yellow fever vaccine. Sequenced here: CD8+ T cells sorted from PBMCs, sampled 45 days after the yellow fever booster vaccination. This chain uses TRBV20-1 with TRBJ2-5; D not resolved. CDR3 amino acids: CSAFPGKQETQYF. CDR3 in DNA: TGCAGTGCTTTCCCAGGAAAACAAGAGACCCAGTACTTC.